Listed here are 27 T cell receptor beta chains from one sample, sequenced in a study of T cells in Graves' hyperthyroidism and ophthalmopathy. RNA transcripts were the template for amplifying TCR beta CDR3 regions. The HTBI primer set was used in a first-round RT-PCR of the TCR CDR3. TCRdb ran MiXCR on the multiplex PCR reads and lists one entry per CDR3 protein. The sample holds roughly 420,000 distinct CDR3 sequences; roughly 13% are singletons and the top ten take less than 6.5%. Sequenced: blood. These receptors were collected from a woman under 30 with Graves' hyperthyroidism.

The CDR3 sequence is CASSVTIRDRGADTQYF. DNA for the CDR3: TGTGCCAGCAGCGTAACAATCCGGGACAGGGGCGCAGATACGCAGTATTTT. The J gene is TRBJ2-3, the V gene TRBV9; 10 bases align to TRBD1. The CDR3 spans 17 residues. V lost 1 base and J lost 4; bases outside the gene matches: 9. The germline CDR1 and CDR2 sequences are SGDLS and YYNGEE.

The V gene is TRBV30, the J gene TRBJ2-1, with D perhaps matching TRBD2 (6 bases). The CDR3 runs 15 residues. Trimming pared 0 bases from V and 4 bases from J, leaving 13 bases between. CDR1 is GTSNPN, CDR2 SVGIG, per germline (reference sequence). CDR3 region: CAWSVPRGLYNEQFF. DNA of the CDR3: TGTGCCTGGAGTGTACCCCGGGGACTTTACAATGAGCAGTTCTTC.

This clonotype was detected many times. This sequence joins TRBV28 and TRBJ2-1, with 9 bases aligning to TRBD1. V was clipped by 6 bases and J by 2 bases; unmatched bases: 8. Germline V gives CDR1 MDHEN, CDR2 SYDVKM. The CDR3 totals 16 residues. CDR3 residues: CASRGMGQGPYNEQFF. CDR3 coding DNA: TGTGCCAGCAGAGGGATGGGACAGGGACCCTACAATGAGCAGTTCTTC.

This clonotype was seen repeatedly, ten times or more. The chain couples TRBV10-3 to TRBJ2-1, with 7 bases that match TRBD2. Germline V lookup: CDR1 ENHRY, CDR2 SYGVKD. The CDR3 is 17 amino acids. Trimming at V came to 3 bases and at J to 0 bases, leaving 8 bases not matched to a gene. CDR3 region: CAISDLRLADSYNEQFF. Written as DNA, the CDR3 is TGTGCCATCAGTGACTTGAGGCTAGCGGACTCCTACAATGAGCAGTTCTTC.

The sample holds many counts of this clonotype. This chain joins TRBV6-2 or TRBV6-3 and TRBJ2-7; D is undetermined. V was shortened by 0 bases and J by 3 bases, with 9 bases between the two germline ends. The length of the CDR3 is 14 residues. Germline-derived CDR1 and CDR2 are MNHEY and SVGEGT. CDR3 nucleotide sequence: TGTGCCAGCAGTTACTCCGCAGCTAACTACGAGCAGTACTTC. It translates to CASSYSAANYEQYF.

This rearrangement joins TRBV11-2 to TRBJ2-7; 9 bases match TRBD2. The ends lost 5 bases at V and 5 bases at J; junction bases unmatched: 16. The CDR3 totals 17 residues. Per the germline V gene, CDR1 is SGHAT and CDR2 is FQNNGV. DNA of the CDR3: TGTGCCAGCAGCCCCCCCTTAGTAGCGGGAGAGCGCGACGAGCAGTACTTC. Its protein is CASSPPLVAGERDEQYF.

This clonotype was observed at least ten times. The CDR3 nucleotides read TGTGCCAGCAGAAGACACTCGAACACCGGGGAGCTGTTTTTT. Its translation is CASRRHSNTGELFF. This rearrangement joins TRBV28 to TRBJ2-2, with D unclear. Trimming removed 6 bases from V and 0 bases from J, with 8 bases in between. Looked up from germline, CDR1 is MDHEN and CDR2 is SYDVKM. This CDR3 region has 14 residues.

This chain uses TRBV7-9 with TRBJ2-2, with 7 nucleotides matching TRBD2. This CDR3 is 14 amino acids long. Unmatched junction bases numbered 5, after V lost 3 bases and J lost 7 bases. Germline loops: CDR1 SEHNR, CDR2 FQNEAQ (reference sequence). CDR3 sequence: CASSFAGVGGELFF. The CDR3 coding sequence is TGTGCCAGCAGCTTTGCGGGAGTAGGCGGGGAGCTGTTTTTT.

This clonotype came up a few times. The V gene is TRBV7-3, the J gene TRBJ2-2; 14 nucleotides align to TRBD2. V was pared by 5 bases and J by 6 bases, with 5 bases of the junction left unmatched. This CDR3 has 16 amino acids. Germline assignment: CDR1 SGHTA and CDR2 FQGTGA. CDR3 sequence reads: CASSRGLAGVSGELFF. Here the CDR3 DNA reads TGTGCCAGCAGCCGGGGACTAGCGGGAGTTTCCGGGGAGCTGTTTTTT.

The CDR3 DNA reads TGCAGTGCTAGAGCCTGGACAGGGGGTAATCAGCCCCAGCATTTT. Its translation: CSARAWTGGNQPQHF. V gene TRBV20-1 combines with J gene TRBJ1-5, with 10 nucleotides matching TRBD1. Per the germline V gene, CDR1 is DFQATT and CDR2 is SNEGSKA (reference sequence). The V gene end was trimmed by 1 base and the J gene end by 4 bases; junction bases not matched to a gene: 4. This CDR3 spans 15 amino acids.

In this sample, this clonotype turned up a few times. The chain joins TRBV5-5 to TRBJ2-1, with D perhaps matching TRBD2 (5 bases). CDR1 SGHKS and CDR2 YYEKEE come from the germline V gene (reference sequence). The V end was cut by 2 bases, the J end by 8 bases, with 11 bases between. This CDR3 has 13 residues. This CDR3 is CASSFQSGDEQFF. The CDR3 bases are TGTGCCAGCAGCTTTCAGAGCGGTGATGAGCAGTTCTTC.

V gene TRBV19 combines with J gene TRBJ1-5, with 7 bases lining up with TRBD1. Germline values: CDR1 LNHDA, CDR2 SQIVND (reference sequence). The V gene end was trimmed by 3 bases and the J gene end by 5 bases; junction bases not matched to a gene: 10. This CDR3 contains 16 residues. The CDR3 sequence is CASSMWTGAFDQPQHF. DNA for the CDR3: TGTGCCAGTAGTATGTGGACAGGAGCTTTCGATCAGCCCCAGCATTTT. Using reference TRBV19 and TRBJ1-5 for the parts outside the CDR3, the full variable domain is DGGITQSPKYLFRKEGQNVTLSCEQNLNHDAMYWYRQDPGQGLRLIYYSQIVNDFQKGDIAEGYSVSREKKESFPLTVTSAQKNPTAFYLCASSMWTGAFDQPQHFGDGTRLSIL.

This clonotype was detected a few times. The rearrangement uses TRBV6-1 and TRBJ1-4; 8 bases match TRBD1. Germline trimming cut 6 bases from V and 3 bases from J; bases unmatched to any gene: 6. The CDR3 is made up of 15 amino acids. Germline loops: CDR1 MNHNS, CDR2 SASEGT. The DNA for the CDR3 is TGTGCCAGCAGCAAAAGGGGACAGGCTAATGAAAAACTGTTTTTT. This codes for CASSKRGQANEKLFF.

This clonotype came up many times. The CDR3: CASSLEGSTGPNEQFF. The CDR3 bases are TGTGCCAGCAGCTTGGAGGGATCGACAGGCCCCAATGAGCAGTTCTTC. V gene TRBV5-4 combines with J gene TRBJ2-1; D possibly corresponds to TRBD1 (6 bases). The CDR3 runs 16 residues. V lost 0 bases to trimming and J lost 6 bases, with 16 bases between them. Germline lookup yields CDR1 SGHNT and CDR2 YYREEE (reference sequence). The whole variable domain, remainder taken from reference TRBV5-4 and TRBJ2-1, is ETGVTQSPTHLIKTRGQQVTLRCSSQSGHNTVSWYQQALGQGPQFIFQYYREEENGRGNFPPRFSGLQFPNYSSELNVNALELDDSALYLCASSLEGSTGPNEQFFGPGTRLTVL.

The chain carries TRBV6-2 or TRBV6-3 and TRBJ1-3; perhaps TRBD1 as D (5 bases). V lost 5 bases and J 0 bases, leaving 26 bases between the germline ends. CDR1 is MNHEY, CDR2 SVGEGT, per germline. The CDR3 is 20 amino acids. CDR3: CASSPLGGNAGYGSGNTIYF. CDR3 DNA sequence: TGTGCCAGCAGTCCTCTTGGGGGAAATGCGGGATACGGCTCTGGAAACACCATATATTTT.

This clonotype showed up many times. The chain carries TRBV3-1 and TRBJ2-5; tentative D call: TRBD2 (5 bases). Germline-derived CDR1 and CDR2 are LGHDT and YNNKEL (reference sequence). V was shortened by 6 bases and J by 4 bases, with 12 bases between the two germline ends. The CDR3 extends over 13 amino acids. CDR3 nucleotide sequence: TGTGCCAGCAGTCAGTGGAGCGGAGAGACCCAGTACTTC. This encodes CASSQWSGETQYF.

This clonotype was detected ten times or more. The J gene is TRBJ2-2, the V gene TRBV6-6, with 10 bases aligning to TRBD2. This CDR3 region has 16 residues. The V and J ends lost 2 bases and 6 bases, in that order; junction bases with no gene match: 6. Germline V gene sequence: CDR1 MNHNY, CDR2 SVGAGI (reference sequence). The CDR3 DNA sequence: TGTGCCAGCAGTTACGGGACTAGCGATGGGGCCGGGGAGCTGTTTTTT. This sequence encodes CASSYGTSDGAGELFF.

This clonotype was counted many times. The V and J genes are TRBV7-9 and TRBJ2-1; D call uncertain. Germline V gives CDR1 SEHNR, CDR2 FQNEAQ (reference sequence). The CDR3 has 12 residues. The V end lost 2 bases, the J end lost 10 bases, and 9 bases lay between the germline ends. The CDR3 nucleotides read TGTGCCAGCAGCTTAAAGTCAGGAGAGCAGTTCTTC. It yields the protein CASSLKSGEQFF.

The sample holds many counts of this clonotype. V and J are TRBV10-2 and TRBJ1-4; tentative D call: TRBD1 (6 bases). V was cut by 9 bases and J by 5 bases, with 13 bases left in between. The germline gives CDR1 WSHSY, CDR2 SAAADI. This CDR3 contains 13 residues. The CDR3 coding sequence is TGCGCCAGTTCCAGGGGTGAGAATGAAAAACTGTTTTTT. This codes for CASSRGENEKLFF.

Ten or more counts support this clonotype. The V call is TRBV5-1, the J call TRBJ2-3; 7 bases align to TRBD1. CDR1 and CDR2 (germline): SGHRS, YFSETQ. CDR3 size: 14 residues. V gave up 4 bases and J gave up 6 bases; unmatched junction bases: 8. CDR3 protein: CASSTGTASDTQYF. CDR3 coding DNA: TGCGCCAGCAGCACCGGGACAGCTTCTGATACGCAGTATTTT.

This clonotype was recorded only once. A much larger clone is a single base away; this may be a read error. The chain couples TRBV6-2 or TRBV6-3 to TRBJ1-1; no clear D. Trimming took 6 bases from V and 8 from J, leaving 16 bases between them. Germline values: CDR1 MNHEY, CDR2 SVGEGT. The CDR3 runs 13 residues. CDR3 DNA: TGTGCCAGCAGGTTGGGATTCGCGGTCGAAGCTTTCTTT. Amino acid sequence: CASRLGFAVEAFF.

V is TRBV6-2 or TRBV6-3 and J is TRBJ2-7; a weak D match, TRBD1 (6 bases). In germline, CDR1 is MNHEY, CDR2 SVGEGT. V lost 8 bases and J 2 bases, leaving 13 bases between the germline ends. The length of the CDR3 is 13 residues. CDR3 sequence: CASERTEPYEQYF. CDR3 in DNA: TGTGCCAGCGAGAGGACAGAGCCCTACGAGCAGTACTTC.

This clonotype appeared a few times. The chain joins TRBV4-1 to TRBJ2-1; 9 bases align to TRBD2. J was trimmed by 6 bases and V by 4 bases; bases with no gene match: 10. CDR1 and CDR2 from the germline V gene are MGHRA and YSYEKL. There are 16 residues in the CDR3. CDR3 coding DNA: TGCGCCAGCAGCCCATCTATCGGGACTAGCAGCAATGAGCAGTTCTTC. Protein: CASSPSIGTSSNEQFF.

This clonotype was counted at least ten times. The chain links TRBV28 to TRBJ2-7, with D perhaps TRBD2 (6 bases). CDR3 length: 16 amino acids. Germline CDR1 MDHEN, CDR2 SYDVKM. V shed 5 bases and J shed 1 base, with 18 bases lying between them. DNA for the CDR3: TGTGCCAGCAGTCCCCTTCAACGTAGCGGATCCTACGAGCAGTACTTC. This translates into CASSPLQRSGSYEQYF. Variable domain in full (rest from reference TRBV28 and TRBJ2-7): DVKVTQSSRYLVKRTGEKVFLECVQDMDHENMFWYRQDPGLGLRLIYFSYDVKMKEKGDIPEGYSVSREKKERFSLILESASTNQTSMYLCASSPLQRSGSYEQYFGPGTRLTVT.

In DNA, the CDR3 is TGCAGTGCTAGTTTGGGACAGGGGTTCAATCAGCCCCAGCATTTT. This gives the protein CSASLGQGFNQPQHF. The V gene is TRBV20-1, the J gene TRBJ1-5; TRBD1 agrees at 10 bases. The ends lost 3 bases at V and 3 bases at J; junction bases unmatched: 5. CDR3 length: 15 amino acids. Germline V gene sequence: CDR1 DFQATT, CDR2 SNEGSKA (reference sequence).

This clonotype has more than one count but fewer than ten. The chain uses TRBV20-1 and TRBJ1-1; D may be TRBD1 (6 bases). This CDR3 contains 13 residues. Per the germline V gene, CDR1 is DFQATT and CDR2 is SNEGSKA (reference sequence). The V end lost 1 base, the J end lost 4 bases, and 10 bases lay between the germline ends. This CDR3 is CSARGNRVTEAFF. In DNA, the CDR3 is TGCAGTGCTAGAGGGAACAGGGTCACTGAAGCTTTCTTT.

This clonotype was detected ten times or more. The chain is built from TRBV24-1 and TRBJ2-7; D is possibly TRBD1 (5 bases). Germline V gene data show CDR1 as KGHDR and CDR2 as SFDVKD. V was pared by 1 base and J by 6 bases, with 24 bases between. This CDR3 is 18 amino acids long. The CDR3 bases are TGTGCCACCAGTGATTTCGACCAAGAGATAAAGACAGTTAGCGAGCAGTACTTC. It encodes CATSDFDQEIKTVSEQYF.